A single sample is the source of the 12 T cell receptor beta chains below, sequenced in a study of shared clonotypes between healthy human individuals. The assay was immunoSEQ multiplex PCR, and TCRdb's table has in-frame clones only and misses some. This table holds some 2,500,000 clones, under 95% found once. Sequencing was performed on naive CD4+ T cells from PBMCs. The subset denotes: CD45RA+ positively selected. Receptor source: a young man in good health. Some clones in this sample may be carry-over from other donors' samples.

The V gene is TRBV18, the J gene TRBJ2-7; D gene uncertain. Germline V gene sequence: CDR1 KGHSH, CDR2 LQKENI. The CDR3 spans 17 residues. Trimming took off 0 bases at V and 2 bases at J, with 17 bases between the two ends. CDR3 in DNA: TGTGCCAGCTCACCACCGAACAGCTACCTTACGGCCTACGAGCAGTACTTC. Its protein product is CASSPPNSYLTAYEQYF. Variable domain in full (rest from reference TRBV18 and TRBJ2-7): NAGVMQNPRHLVRRRGQEARLRCSPMKGHSHVYWYRQLPEEGLKFMVYLQKENIIDESGMPKERFSAEFPKEGPSILRIQQVVRGDSAAYFCASSPPNSYLTAYEQYFGPGTRLTVT.

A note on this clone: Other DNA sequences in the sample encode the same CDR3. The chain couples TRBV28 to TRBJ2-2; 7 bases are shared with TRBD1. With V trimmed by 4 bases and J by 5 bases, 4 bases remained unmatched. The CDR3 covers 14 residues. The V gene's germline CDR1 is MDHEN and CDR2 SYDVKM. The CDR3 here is CASSSPGGTGELFF. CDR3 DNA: TGTGCCAGCAGTTCCCCAGGGGGTACCGGGGAGCTGTTTTTT.

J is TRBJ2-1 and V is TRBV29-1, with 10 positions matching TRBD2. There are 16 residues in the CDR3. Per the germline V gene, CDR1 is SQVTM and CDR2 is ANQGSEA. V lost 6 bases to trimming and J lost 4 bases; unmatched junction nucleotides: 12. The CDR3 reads CSVGLRLAGFYNEQFF. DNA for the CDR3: TGCAGCGTGGGACTCAGACTAGCGGGCTTTTACAATGAGCAGTTCTTC.

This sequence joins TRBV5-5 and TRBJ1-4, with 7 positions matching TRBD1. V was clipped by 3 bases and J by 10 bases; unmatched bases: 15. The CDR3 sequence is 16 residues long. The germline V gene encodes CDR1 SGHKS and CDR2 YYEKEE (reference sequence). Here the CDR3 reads CASSSRIQGNSGKLFF. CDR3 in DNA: TGTGCCAGCAGCTCCCGTATACAGGGGAACAGTGGAAAACTGTTTTTT.

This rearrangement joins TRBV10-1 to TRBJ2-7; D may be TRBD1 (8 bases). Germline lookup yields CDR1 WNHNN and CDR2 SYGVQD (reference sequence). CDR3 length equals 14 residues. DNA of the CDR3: TGCCCTCTGGGACTACCTAGCAGGGGGCACGAGCAGTACTTC. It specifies CPLGLPSRGHEQYF.

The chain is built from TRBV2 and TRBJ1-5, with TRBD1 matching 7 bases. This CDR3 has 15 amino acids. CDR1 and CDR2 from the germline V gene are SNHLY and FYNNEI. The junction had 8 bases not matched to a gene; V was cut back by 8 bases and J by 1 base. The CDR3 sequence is CASHPEQGSNQPQHF. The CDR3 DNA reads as TGTGCCAGCCATCCCGAACAGGGGAGCAATCAGCCCCAGCATTTT.

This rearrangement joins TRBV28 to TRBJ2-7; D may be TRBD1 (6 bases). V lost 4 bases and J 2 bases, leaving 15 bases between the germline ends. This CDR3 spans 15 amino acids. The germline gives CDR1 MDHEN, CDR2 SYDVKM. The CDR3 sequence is CASSSGQPVTYEQYF. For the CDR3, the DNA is TGTGCCAGCAGTTCCGGACAGCCTGTTACCTACGAGCAGTACTTC.

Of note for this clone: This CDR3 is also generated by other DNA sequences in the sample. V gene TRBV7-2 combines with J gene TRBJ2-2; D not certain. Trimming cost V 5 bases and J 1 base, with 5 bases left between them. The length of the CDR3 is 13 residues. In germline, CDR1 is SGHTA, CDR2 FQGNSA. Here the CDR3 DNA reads TGTGCCAGCAGCCTACTGAACACCGGGGAGCTGTTTTTT. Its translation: CASSLLNTGELFF.

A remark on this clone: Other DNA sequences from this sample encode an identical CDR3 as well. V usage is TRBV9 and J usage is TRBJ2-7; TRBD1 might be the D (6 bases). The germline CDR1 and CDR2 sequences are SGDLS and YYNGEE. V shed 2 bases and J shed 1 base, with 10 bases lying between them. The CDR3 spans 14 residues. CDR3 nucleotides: TGTGCCAGCAGCGTCCTCGGACAGTCCTACGAGCAGTACTTC. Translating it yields CASSVLGQSYEQYF.

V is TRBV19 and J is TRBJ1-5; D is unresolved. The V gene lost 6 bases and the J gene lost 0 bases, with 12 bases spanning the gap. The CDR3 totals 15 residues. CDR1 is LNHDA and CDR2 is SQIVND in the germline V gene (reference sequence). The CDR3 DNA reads TGTGCCAGTAGGAGTAGGCAAAATAGCAATCAGCCCCAGCATTTT. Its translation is CASRSRQNSNQPQHF.

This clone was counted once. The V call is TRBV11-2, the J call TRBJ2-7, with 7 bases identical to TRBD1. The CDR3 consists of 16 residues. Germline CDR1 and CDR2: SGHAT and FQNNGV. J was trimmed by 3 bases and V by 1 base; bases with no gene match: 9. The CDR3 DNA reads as TGTGCCAGCAGCTTAGCTTTGGACAGGTTTCTCTACGAGCAGTACTTC. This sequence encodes CASSLALDRFLYEQYF. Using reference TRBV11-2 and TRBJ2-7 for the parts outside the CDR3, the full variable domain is EAGVAQSPRYKIIEKRQSVAFWCNPISGHATLYWYQQILGQGPKLLIQFQNNGVVDDSQLPKDRFSAERLKGVDSTLKIQPAKLEDSAVYLCASSLALDRFLYEQYFGPGTRLTVT.

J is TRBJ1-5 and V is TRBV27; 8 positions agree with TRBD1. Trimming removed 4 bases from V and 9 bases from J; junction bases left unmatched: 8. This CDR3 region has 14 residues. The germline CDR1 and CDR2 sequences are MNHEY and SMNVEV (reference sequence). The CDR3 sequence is CASSSSTGGWPQHF. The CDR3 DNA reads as TGTGCCAGCAGTTCGTCCACAGGGGGATGGCCCCAGCATTTT.